Each of the 23 T cell receptor beta chains below was sequenced from the same sample in a study of control samples from healthy donors and cancer patients. Repertoires were generated with immunoSEQ multiplex PCR, while TCRdb's copy carries only in-frame clones and drops some. The sample carries around 30,000 clones, around 85% recorded once. The sequenced sample consisted of PBMCs. The receptors stem from a woman between 55 and 75 years old with head and neck cancer.

The chain is built from TRBV5-1 and TRBJ2-1; perhaps D is TRBD1 or TRBD2 (5 bases each). V dropped 2 bases and J dropped 7 bases, with 13 bases sitting between them. Per the germline V gene, CDR1 is SGHRS and CDR2 is YFSETQ. The CDR3 runs to 14 residues. The CDR3 reads CASSFRDPGNEQFF. CDR3 nucleotide sequence: TGCGCCAGCAGCTTCCGGGACCCGGGGAATGAGCAGTTCTTC.

V is TRBV4-3 and J is TRBJ1-2; the D gene is possibly TRBD1 (5 bases). The CDR3 loop spans 13 amino acids. Trimming removed 4 bases at V and 8 bases at J, with 14 bases between. Germline V lookup: CDR1 LGHNA, CDR2 YSLEER. CDR3 nucleotides: TGCGCCAGCAGCCTTCAGGGTTTAGTCGGCTACACCTTC. This translates into CASSLQGLVGYTF.

The CDR3 region is CASSSLPGREQYF. DNA for the CDR3: TGTGCCAGCAGCTCCCTCCCCGGACGCGAGCAGTACTTC. The chain employs TRBV7-2 and TRBJ2-7; no firm D call. V gave up 4 bases and J gave up 6 bases, with 13 bases separating them. This CDR3 contains 13 residues. Looked up from germline, CDR1 is SGHTA and CDR2 is FQGNSA.

The gene calls are TRBV4-1 and TRBJ2-1; TRBD1 matches at 8 bases. Unmatched junction bases numbered 10, after V lost 0 bases and J lost 0 bases. The CDR3 covers 19 residues. Germline V lookup: CDR1 MGHRA, CDR2 YSYEKL. CDR3 nucleotide sequence: TGCGCCAGCAGCCAAGATCTGGGACAGGTCATTAGCTCCTACAATGAGCAGTTCTTC. Translated, it gives CASSQDLGQVISSYNEQFF.

This clone was found a few times. This chain uses TRBV12-3 or TRBV12-4 with TRBJ2-7; the D gene is possibly TRBD2 (6 bases). This CDR3 region has 13 residues. With 6 bases removed from V and 6 bases from J, the gap between germline ends came to 15 bases. CDR3: CASRLTQGGEQYF. The DNA of the CDR3 is TGTGCCAGCAGACTAACCCAGGGAGGCGAGCAGTACTTC.

J is TRBJ2-7 and V is TRBV5-6; unclear D gene. V was cut by 4 bases and J by 0 bases, with 11 bases left in between. Per the germline V gene, CDR1 is SGHDT and CDR2 is YYEEEE. This CDR3 contains 14 residues. The CDR3 DNA reads as TGTGCCAGCAGCCCGGTGGGCACCTCCTACGAGCAGTACTTC. Amino acids: CASSPVGTSYEQYF.

The J gene is TRBJ1-6, the V gene TRBV6-1; tentatively, D is TRBD1 (5 bases). CDR3 length: 15 residues. Germline values: CDR1 MNHNS, CDR2 SASEGT. With 3 bases removed from V and 3 bases from J, the gap between germline ends came to 9 bases. CDR3 DNA: TGTGCCAGCAGTGACGACAGCATCTATAATTCACCCCTCCACTTT. Encoded protein: CASSDDSIYNSPLHF.

This clone was counted once. The chain employs TRBV24-1 and TRBJ1-2, with 7 bases lining up with TRBD1. The CDR3 sequence is 17 residues long. CDR1 KGHDR and CDR2 SFDVKD come from the germline V gene. Trimming took 5 bases from V and 5 from J; bases not matched to a gene: 16. The CDR3 protein is CATSGKMLTGWNYGYTF. DNA of the CDR3: TGTGCCACCAGTGGTAAGATGTTGACAGGGTGGAATTATGGCTACACCTTC.

This clone came up once. This sequence joins TRBV2 and TRBJ2-7, with 9 nucleotides matching TRBD2. CDR1 and CDR2 from the germline V gene are SNHLY and FYNNEI. CDR3 length: 14 residues. V was clipped by 3 bases and J by 4 bases; unmatched bases: 4. In nucleotides, the CDR3 is TGTGCCAGCAGTGAGAGCGGGAGGCTGTACGAGCAGTACTTC. The encoded protein is CASSESGRLYEQYF.

This clone was observed a single time. The CDR3 protein is CASSRATTGANYGYTF. CDR3 nucleotide sequence: TGTGCCAGTAGTCGCGCCACGACAGGGGCTAACTATGGCTACACCTTC. The chain combines TRBV19 with TRBJ1-2, with 8 bases aligning to TRBD1. Germline V gene sequence: CDR1 LNHDA, CDR2 SQIVND (reference sequence). The CDR3 sequence is 16 residues long. Trimming took 5 bases from V and 0 from J; bases not matched to a gene: 8.

The rearrangement uses TRBV11-2 and TRBJ2-7; D might be TRBD1 or TRBD2, each matching 6 bases. Per the germline V gene, CDR1 is SGHAT and CDR2 is FQNNGV. The CDR3 is 14 amino acids. With 0 bases removed from V and 6 bases from J, the gap between germline ends came to 12 bases. The CDR3 nucleotides read TGTGCCAGCAGCTTAGATGAGGGGGGCGGCGAGCAGTACTTC. Its protein product is CASSLDEGGGEQYF.

The chain has TRBV12-3 or TRBV12-4 and TRBJ2-7; D unresolved. V was clipped by 2 bases and J by 4 bases, with 9 bases between them. The CDR3 has 13 residues. DNA of the CDR3: TGTGCCAGCAGTTTAAGGCAGGATTACGAGCAGTACTTC. This encodes CASSLRQDYEQYF.

This chain connects TRBV11-2 to TRBJ1-1; D is uncertain. This CDR3 region has 13 residues. V dropped 5 bases and J dropped 3 bases, with 10 bases sitting between them. Germline V gives CDR1 SGHAT, CDR2 FQNNGV. The CDR3 protein is CASSPARHTEAFF. Written as DNA, the CDR3 is TGTGCCAGCAGCCCTGCCCGTCACACTGAAGCTTTCTTT.

The chain uses TRBV30 and TRBJ2-7, with 9 positions matching TRBD2. The CDR3 loop spans 16 amino acids. Germline V gives CDR1 GTSNPN, CDR2 SVGIG (reference sequence). The V segment lost 2 bases and the J segment 6 bases; nucleotides outside the gene matches: 14. DNA of the CDR3: TGTGCCTGGAGTCTCTCCCGGACTAGCGTGCCCCTCGAGCAGTACTTC. Protein sequence: CAWSLSRTSVPLEQYF.

This chain connects TRBV3-1 (or the pseudogene TRBV3-2) to TRBJ2-1, with 7 positions matching TRBD2. The V segment lost 3 bases and the J segment 16 bases; nucleotides outside the gene matches: 12. This CDR3 spans 13 amino acids. CDR1 and CDR2 (germline): LGHDT, YNNKEL (reference sequence). The CDR3: CASSHLGGGRRFF. The CDR3 nucleotides read TGTGCCAGCAGCCATCTGGGAGGCGGGAGACGCTTCTTC.

The chain links TRBV7-3 to TRBJ2-1, with TRBD1 matching over 11 bases. The CDR3 has 16 residues. V was clipped by 1 base and J by 9 bases; unmatched bases: 8. Germline V gene sequence: CDR1 SGHTA, CDR2 FQGTGA. CDR3 DNA sequence: TGTGCCAGCAGCTTAAGGCCAGGACAGGGGGCCGGTGAGCAGTTCTTC. Translation gives CASSLRPGQGAGEQFF.

The rearrangement joins TRBV7-8 to TRBJ1-2; 12 bases are shared with TRBD1. CDR1 and CDR2 from the germline V gene are SGHVS and FQNEAQ. The V segment lost 5 bases and the J segment 4 bases; nucleotides outside the gene matches: 5. The CDR3 runs 15 residues. The CDR3 loop is CASSTGTGGIYGYTF. CDR3 coding DNA: TGTGCCAGCAGCACCGGGACAGGGGGCATCTATGGCTACACCTTC. The full variable domain, completed using reference TRBV7-8 and TRBJ1-2, is GAGVSQSPRYKVAKRGQDVALRCDPISGHVSLFWYQQALGQGPEFLTYFQNEAQLDKSGLPSDRFFAERPEGSVSTLKIQRTQQEDSAVYLCASSTGTGGIYGYTFGSGTRLTVV.

The rearrangement links TRBV2 to TRBJ1-2, with 7 bases fitting TRBD1. The CDR3 is 13 residues long. The J segment lost 2 bases and the V segment lost 6 bases, leaving 3 bases of the junction unmatched. Germline CDR1 and CDR2: SNHLY and FYNNEI. CDR3 nucleotides: TGTGCCAGCAGGTTGGGACAGAACTATGGCTACACCTTC. Its translation is CASRLGQNYGYTF.

The gene calls are TRBV27 and TRBJ2-1, with 13 bases identical to TRBD2. The CDR3 totals 17 residues. The V gene end was trimmed by 7 bases and the J gene end by 0 bases; junction bases not matched to a gene: 6. CDR1 MNHEY and CDR2 SMNVEV come from the germline V gene (reference sequence). CDR3 sequence: CASMGTSGDFSYNEQFF. The CDR3, as DNA: TGTGCCAGCATGGGGACTAGCGGGGACTTCTCCTACAATGAGCAGTTCTTC.

This sequence joins TRBV12-5 and TRBJ2-5, with 8 nucleotides matching TRBD1. The V segment lost 4 bases and the J segment 2 bases; nucleotides outside the gene matches: 6. Germline values: CDR1 LGHNT, CDR2 FRNRAP. The CDR3 loop spans 15 amino acids. This chain's CDR3 is CASGSSQGEQETQYF. CDR3 nucleotide sequence: TGTGCTAGTGGTTCCTCACAGGGGGAACAAGAGACCCAGTACTTC.

Notes on this clone: Compared with germline, one end of the junction differs, possibly owing to a read error. The gene calls are TRBV4-1 and TRBJ2-1; 7 nucleotides line up with TRBD2. The germline gives CDR1 MGHRA, CDR2 YSYEKL. The CDR3 is 16 residues long. This chain's CDR3 is CASSQEWRGTYYEQFF. In nucleotides, the CDR3 is TGCGCCAGCAGCCAAGAATGGCGGGGGACCTACTATGAGCAGTTCTTC.

The chain is built from TRBV9 and TRBJ1-1; 7 positions match TRBD1. CDR1 is SGDLS, CDR2 YYNGEE, per germline. The length of the CDR3 is 15 residues. Trimming at V came to 3 bases and at J to 7 bases, leaving 12 bases not matched to a gene. CDR3 DNA sequence: TGTGCCAGCAGCGACGGTAGACAGGGAATAGATGAAGCTTTCTTT. Translation gives CASSDGRQGIDEAFF.

The chain uses TRBV5-1 and TRBJ1-5; the match to TRBD1 covers 10 bases. V shed 2 bases, J shed 3 bases, and the junction held 5 bases outside the gene matches. CDR1 is SGHRS, CDR2 YFSETQ, per germline. The CDR3 has 16 amino acids. The CDR3 DNA reads as TGCGCCAGCAGCTTCAGGGACAGGGGCGACAATCAGCCCCAGCATTTT. It specifies CASSFRDRGDNQPQHF.